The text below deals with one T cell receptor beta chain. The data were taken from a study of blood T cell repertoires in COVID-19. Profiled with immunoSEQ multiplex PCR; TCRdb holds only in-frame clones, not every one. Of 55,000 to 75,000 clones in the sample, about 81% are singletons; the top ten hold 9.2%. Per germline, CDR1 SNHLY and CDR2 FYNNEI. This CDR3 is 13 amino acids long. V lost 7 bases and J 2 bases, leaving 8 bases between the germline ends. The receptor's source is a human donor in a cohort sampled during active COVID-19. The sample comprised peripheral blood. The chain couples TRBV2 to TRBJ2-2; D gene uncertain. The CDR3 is CASTRGNTGELFF. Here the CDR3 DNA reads TGTGCCAGCACTAGAGGTAACACCGGGGAGCTGTTTTTT.